These T cell receptor beta chains were read from a single sample in a study of CD8 T cells in ankylosing spondylitis. From the 5' RACE reads, TCRdb called clonotypes with MiXCR, one entry per CDR3 protein. Of approximately 400,000 distinct CDR3 sequences listed, roughly a quarter were seen once; the top ten hold under 0.9%. Sequencing was performed on blood, either unsorted or a sorted T cell fraction (not recorded which). The receptors were gathered from a male donor with ankylosing spondylitis. The CDR3 runs from the conserved cysteine through the conserved F or W. A D gene is named only where the DNA matches it firmly. Part of the rows lack a size; the others show once, few, many or a class for expanded clones.

len	j_gene	d_gene	abundance	v_gene	CDR3nt	CDR3aa
18	TRBJ2-5	TRBD2	few	TRBV5-1	TGCGCCAGCAGCTCTGGACTAGCGGGAGGGCCTATTGAAGAGACCCAGTACTTC	CASSSGLAGGPIEETQYF
15	TRBJ2-1	NA	few	TRBV21-1	TGTGCCAGCAGCGAGGGACTAGCGGCCTACAATGAGCAGTTCTTC	CASSEGLAAYNEQFF
15	TRBJ1-1	NA	few	TRBV20-1	TGCAGTGCTACGGCCCTGCTCACAGTGAACACTGAAGCTTTCTTT	CSATALLTVNTEAFF
14	TRBJ2-2	NA	NA	TRBV29-1	TGCAGCGTTGAAGATGGGCCAGGCACCGGGGAGCTGTTTTTT	CSVEDGPGTGELFF
15	TRBJ2-3	TRBD2	few	TRBV12-3/TRBV12-4	TGTGCCAGCAGTTTCCCTAGCGGTGCCACAGATACGCAGTATTTT	CASSFPSGATDTQYF
15	TRBJ2-3	NA	NA	TRBV5-8	TGTGCCAGCAGCTTGGATACGGGAATTTCGGGTACGCAGTATTTT	CASSLDTGISGTQYF
16	TRBJ1-1	NA	NA	TRBV5-1	TGCGCCAGCAGCTTGGATCACGGGAACATGAACACTGAAGCTTTCTTT	CASSLDHGNMNTEAFF
14	TRBJ1-5	TRBD1	NA	TRBV29-1	TGCAGCGTAGGGCAGGGGGCAGAGAATCAGCCCCAGCATTTT	CSVGQGAENQPQHF
15	TRBJ2-2	NA	few	TRBV5-1	TGCGCCAGCAGCCCCAACAGGGCGAACACCGGGGAGCTGTTTTTT	CASSPNRANTGELFF
16	TRBJ2-3	NA	NA	TRBV5-1	TGCGCCAGCAGCCCCTCCCATCTAGCGAGCACAGATACGCAGTATTTT	CASSPSHLASTDTQYF
15	TRBJ2-1	NA	NA	TRBV20-1	TGCAGTGCGCCGAAACTGACAGTTTATCACAATGAGCAGTTCTTC	CSAPKLTVYHNEQFF
15	TRBJ2-1	TRBD2	few	TRBV20-1	TGCAGTGCTACTCAAGCGGGAGGAGGGTACAATGAGCAGTTCTTC	CSATQAGGGYNEQFF
14	TRBJ1-5	NA	NA	TRBV18	TGTGCCAGCTCAAGGGGGGCGGAGGATCAGCCCCAGCATTTT	CASSRGAEDQPQHF
15	TRBJ1-2	NA	NA	TRBV5-1	TGCGCCAGCAGCTTGGATAGGCAGGGATACTATGGCTACACCTTC	CASSLDRQGYYGYTF
14	TRBJ2-3	TRBD2	NA	TRBV20-1	TGCAGTGCCCGACTAGCGCGATCCACAGATACGCAGTATTTT	CSARLARSTDTQYF
18	TRBJ2-3	TRBD1	once	TRBV4-2	TGTGCCAGCAGCCAAGTTAGGGGAGGGACAGGGGGGCGAGATACGCAGTATTTT	CASSQVRGGTGGRDTQYF
16	TRBJ2-1	NA	few	TRBV7-9	TGTGCCAGCCCCTTTGATTGGCGGGAATTGTACAATGAGCAGTTCTTC	CASPFDWRELYNEQFF
12	TRBJ1-4	NA	NA	TRBV21-1	TGTGCCAGCGGCGACCATACTGAAAAACTGTTTTTT	CASGDHTEKLFF
18	TRBJ1-5	NA	few	TRBV12-3/TRBV12-4	TGTGCCAGCAGGGTCTATCGGGGGGTACCTTATAGCAATCAGCCCCAGCATTTT	CASRVYRGVPYSNQPQHF
13	TRBJ1-2	NA	NA	TRBV20-1	TGCAGTGCTAGAGATGGACGTTACTATGGCTACACCTTC	CSARDGRYYGYTF
16	TRBJ2-3	TRBD2	NA	TRBV12-3/TRBV12-4	TGTGCCAGCAGTCCGTGGGCGGGAGGGCCTATTGATACGCAGTATTTT	CASSPWAGGPIDTQYF
14	TRBJ2-3	TRBD2	few	TRBV7-8	TGTGCCAGCACACTGACTAGCGGCACAGATACGCAGTATTTT	CASTLTSGTDTQYF
16	TRBJ2-7	TRBD1	NA	TRBV7-9	TGTGCCAGCAGCTTAGTGGCCGGGACAGGGGCCAACGAGCAGTACTTC	CASSLVAGTGANEQYF
13	TRBJ1-1	TRBD1	few	TRBV11-2	TGTGCCAGCAACGCGGACAGGGACACTGAAGCTTTCTTT	CASNADRDTEAFF
15	TRBJ2-1	TRBD2	few	TRBV25-1	TGTGCCAGCAGGATGCCGGGACTAGCAACCAATGAGCAGTTCTTC	CASRMPGLATNEQFF
15	TRBJ2-3	NA	few	TRBV20-1	TGCAGTGCCCTTGGACCTGGTGCTAGCACAGATACGCAGTATTTT	CSALGPGASTDTQYF
15	TRBJ1-5	NA	few	TRBV20-1	TGCAGTGCTAGAGTTGGGGGGAACAGCAATCAGCCCCAGCATTTT	CSARVGGNSNQPQHF
14	TRBJ2-1	TRBD2	few	TRBV20-1	TGCACCATGCTCCGGACTAGCGGGAGTAATGAGCAGTTCTTC	CTMLRTSGSNEQFF
14	TRBJ1-1	NA	NA	TRBV7-9	TGTGCCAGCAGCCCAAGGGACCTGAACACTGAAGCTTTCTTT	CASSPRDLNTEAFF
15	TRBJ2-5	NA	many	TRBV24-1	TGTGCCACCAGTGATGACGACAGGTACCAAGAGACCCAGTACTTC	CATSDDDRYQETQYF
16	TRBJ2-3	NA	many	TRBV15	TGTGCCACCAGCAGAAAACGGGAGACTAGCACAGATACGCAGTATTTT	CATSRKRETSTDTQYF
15	TRBJ2-5	TRBD2	NA	TRBV7-2	TGTGCCAGCAGCCCTAGCCTGGCGGGAGCAGAGACCCAGTACTTC	CASSPSLAGAETQYF
18	TRBJ1-5	TRBD1	NA	TRBV4-1	TGCGCCAGCAGCCAAGATGGGAAGGGGGCGGTTAGCAATCAGCCCCAGCATTTT	CASSQDGKGAVSNQPQHF
15	TRBJ2-1	TRBD2	many	TRBV7-9	TGTGCCAGCAGCATAACTAGCGGACCCTACAATGAGCAGTTCTTC	CASSITSGPYNEQFF
13	TRBJ1-2	NA	NA	TRBV20-1	TGCAGTGCTAACGAAGTGGTTGGCTATGGCTACACCTTC	CSANEVVGYGYTF
14	TRBJ2-7	NA	few	TRBV5-5	TGTGCCAGCAGCTTTGGGTACGGAACCTACGAGCAGTACTTC	CASSFGYGTYEQYF
14	TRBJ1-2	TRBD1	NA	TRBV11-2	TGTGCCAGCAGCCCTGACAGGGGGCTTTTTGGCTACACCTTC	CASSPDRGLFGYTF
13	TRBJ1-5	NA	many	TRBV11-2	TGTGCCAGCAGCTTAGCGGGTGGTCAGCCCCAGCATTTT	CASSLAGGQPQHF
15	TRBJ2-3	TRBD2	few	TRBV15	TGTGCCACCACCCTCGGACTAGCGGGAACAGATACGCAGTATTTT	CATTLGLAGTDTQYF
18	TRBJ2-6	NA	few	TRBV12-3/TRBV12-4	TGTGCCAGCAGTTTTTTTGGGAGTGGGGGGCCCGGGGCCAACGTCCTGACTTTC	CASSFFGSGGPGANVLTF
18	TRBJ2-1	TRBD2	NA	TRBV11-1	TGTGCCAGCAGCTCAGCGCGGACTAGCGCTCCCTCCTACAATGAGCAGTTCTTC	CASSSARTSAPSYNEQFF
14	TRBJ1-6	NA	NA	TRBV11-2	TGTGCCAGCAGCTTAACCGGGGCGTCTTCACCCCTCCACTTT	CASSLTGASSPLHF
15	TRBJ2-1	NA	NA	TRBV15	TGTGCCACCAGCAGAGAAATTGCAAGTGGATATGAGCAGTTCTTC	CATSREIASGYEQFF
13	TRBJ2-1	TRBD1	NA	TRBV10-3	TGTGCCATCAGCGGACAGGGGGCGTTTGAGCAGTTCTTC	CAISGQGAFEQFF
13	TRBJ1-5	NA	many	TRBV5-1	TGCGCCAGCAGAGAGAATAGCAATCAGCCCCAGCATTTT	CASRENSNQPQHF
13	TRBJ1-6	NA	once	TRBV3-1	TGTGCCAGCAGCCAAGTGGATAATTCACCCCTCCACTTT	CASSQVDNSPLHF